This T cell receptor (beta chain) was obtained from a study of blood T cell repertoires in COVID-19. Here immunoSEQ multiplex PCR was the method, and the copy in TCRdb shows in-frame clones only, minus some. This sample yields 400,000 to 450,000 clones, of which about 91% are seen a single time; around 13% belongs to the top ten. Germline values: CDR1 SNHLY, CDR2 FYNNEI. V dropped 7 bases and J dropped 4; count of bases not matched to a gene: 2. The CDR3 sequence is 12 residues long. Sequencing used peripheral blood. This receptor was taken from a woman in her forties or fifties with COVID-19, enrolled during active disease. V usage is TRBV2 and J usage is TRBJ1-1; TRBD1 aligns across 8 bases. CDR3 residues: CASTGGGTEAFF. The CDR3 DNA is TGTGCCAGCACAGGGGGCGGCACTGAAGCTTTCTTT.